This T cell receptor beta chain was recorded in a study of T cells in Graves' hyperthyroidism and ophthalmopathy. Study-level points and caveats: Blood also contained most expanded thyroid clonotypes above 0.001.

Germline CDR1 is LNHDA and CDR2 is SQIVND (reference sequence). CDR3 length equals 16 residues. Trimming pared 0 bases from V and 3 bases from J, leaving 12 bases between. The TCR beta CDR3 regions underwent amplification using RNA transcripts as the source. RT-PCR in the first round (using the HTBI primer set) targeted the TCR CDR3. TCRdb reanalysed the multiplex PCR reads using MiXCR and keeps one entry per CDR3 protein. In the table there are some 510,000 distinct CDR3 sequences, 20% of which are singletons. Concerning this clonotype itself: Its antigen is currently unknown.

The chain is built from TRBV19 and TRBJ1-5; possibly TRBD1 for D (5 bases). The sample consisted of blood. The receptor was isolated from a young man with Graves' hyperthyroidism. This CDR3 is CASSIDPGTYNQPQHF. CDR3 nucleotide sequence: TGTGCCAGTAGTATAGATCCAGGGACTTACAATCAGCCCCAGCATTTT. Complete variable domain (other parts from reference TRBV19 and TRBJ1-5): DGGITQSPKYLFRKEGQNVTLSCEQNLNHDAMYWYRQDPGQGLRLIYYSQIVNDFQKGDIAEGYSVSREKKESFPLTVTSAQKNPTAFYLCASSIDPGTYNQPQHFGDGTRLSIL.